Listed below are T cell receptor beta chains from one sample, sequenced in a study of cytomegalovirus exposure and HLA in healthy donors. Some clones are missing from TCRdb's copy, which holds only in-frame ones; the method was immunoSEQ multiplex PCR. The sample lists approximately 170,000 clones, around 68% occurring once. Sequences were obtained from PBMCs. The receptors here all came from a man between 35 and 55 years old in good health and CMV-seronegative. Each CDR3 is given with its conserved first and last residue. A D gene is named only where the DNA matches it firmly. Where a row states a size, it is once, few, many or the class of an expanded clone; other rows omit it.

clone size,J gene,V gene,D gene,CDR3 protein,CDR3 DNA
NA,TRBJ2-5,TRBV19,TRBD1,CASSITGGAKTQYF,TGTGCCAGTAGTATAACAGGGGGCGCAAAGACCCAGTACTTC
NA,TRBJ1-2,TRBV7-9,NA,CASTNWRDLSYTF,TGTGCCAGCACGAATTGGAGGGATCTCAGCTACACCTTC
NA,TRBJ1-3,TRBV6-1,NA,CASSETAGRLAGNTIYF,TGTGCCAGCAGTGAAACGGCAGGGAGGTTGGCTGGAAACACCATATATTTT
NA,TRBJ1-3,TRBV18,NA,CASSEDISGNTIYF,TGTGCCAGCTCCGAGGACATTTCGGGAAACACCATATATTTT
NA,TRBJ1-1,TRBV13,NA,CASSLSGQTVNTEAFF,TGTGCCAGCAGCTTATCGGGACAAACCGTGAACACTGAAGCTTTCTTT
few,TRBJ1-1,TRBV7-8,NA,CASSLATGRYAEAFF,TGTGCCAGCAGCTTAGCAACAGGGCGTTACGCTGAAGCTTTCTTT
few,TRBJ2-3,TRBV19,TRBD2,CASGSGSSTDTQYF,TGTGCCAGCGGTAGCGGGAGTAGCACAGATACGCAGTATTTT
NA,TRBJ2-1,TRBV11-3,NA,CASSLVASNNEQFF,TGTGCCAGCAGCTTAGTCGCCAGTAACAATGAGCAGTTCTTC
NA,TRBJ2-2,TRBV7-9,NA,CASSLGPNTRELFF,TGTGCCAGCAGCTTAGGGCCGAACACCAGGGAGCTGTTTTTT
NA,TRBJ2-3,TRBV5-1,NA,CASSLGDFTDTQYF,TGCGCCAGCAGCTTGGGGGACTTCACAGATACGCAGTATTTT
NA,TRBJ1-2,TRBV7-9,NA,CASSLDWGGYGYTF,TGTGCCAGCAGCTTAGACTGGGGCGGCTATGGCTACACCTTC
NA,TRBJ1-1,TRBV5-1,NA,CASSLAQGTEAFF,TGCGCCAGCAGCTTGGCCCAGGGGACTGAAGCTTTCTTT
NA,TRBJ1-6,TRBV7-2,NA,CASSLAQGGSPLHF,TGTGCCAGCAGCTTAGCACAGGGCGGATCACCCCTCCACTTT
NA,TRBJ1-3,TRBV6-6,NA,CASSWRGSGNTIYF,TGTGCCAGCTCTTGGCGGGGTTCTGGAAACACCATATATTTT
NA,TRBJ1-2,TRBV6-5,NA,CASSYSGGSDYGYTF,TGTGCCAGCAGTTACTCCGGGGGATCGGACTATGGCTACACCTTC
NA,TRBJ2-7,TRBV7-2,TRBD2,CASSYRLAGGDEQYF,TGTGCCAGCAGCTACAGACTAGCGGGAGGCGACGAGCAGTACTTC
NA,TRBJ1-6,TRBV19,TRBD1,CASTQRPTGTGVSPLHF,TGTGCCAGTACCCAGAGGCCCACAGGGACAGGGGTTTCACCCCTCCACTTT
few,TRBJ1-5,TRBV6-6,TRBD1,CASSLDRGGNQPQHF,TGTGCCAGCAGCCTAGACAGGGGTGGCAATCAGCCCCAGCATTTT
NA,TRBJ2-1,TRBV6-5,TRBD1,CASRRDRPPNEQFF,TGTGCCAGCAGGCGGGACAGGCCCCCCAATGAGCAGTTCTTC
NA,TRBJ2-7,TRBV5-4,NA,CASSFDREAYEQYF,TGTGCCAGCAGCTTTGACAGGGAGGCCTACGAGCAGTACTTC
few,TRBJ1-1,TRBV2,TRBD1,CASSGTGGERKAFF,TGTGCCAGCAGTGGGACAGGGGGCGAAAGGAAAGCTTTCTTT
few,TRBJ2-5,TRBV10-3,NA,CAISDPPGEIRETQYF,TGTGCCATCAGTGATCCCCCGGGGGAGATTCGAGAGACCCAGTACTTC
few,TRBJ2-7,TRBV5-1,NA,CASSITGMYEQYF,TGCGCCAGCAGCATCACAGGGATGTACGAGCAGTACTTC
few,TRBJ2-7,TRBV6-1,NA,CASSDTGKLYEQYF,TGTGCCAGCAGTGACACCGGGAAACTCTACGAGCAGTACTTC
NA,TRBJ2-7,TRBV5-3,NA,CARSSTGQPYEQYF,TGTGCCAGAAGCTCCACAGGGCAACCCTACGAGCAGTACTTC
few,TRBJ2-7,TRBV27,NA,CASNRSPGSYEQYF,TGTGCCAGCAACCGTTCCCCAGGTTCCTACGAGCAGTACTTC
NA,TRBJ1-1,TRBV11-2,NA,CASSFTVGLGEVMNTEAFF,TGTGCCAGCAGCTTTACCGTTGGTCTGGGGGAGGTCATGAACACTGAAGCTTTCTTT
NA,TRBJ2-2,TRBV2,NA,CASSEVGTSNTGELFF,TGTGCCAGCAGTGAAGTCGGGACATCGAACACCGGGGAGCTGTTTTTT
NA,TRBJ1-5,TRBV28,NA,CASSLKGGGADQPQHF,TGTGCCAGCAGCTTGAAGGGGGGGGGCGCGGATCAGCCCCAGCATTTT
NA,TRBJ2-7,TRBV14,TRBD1,CASRLTGGSYEQYF,TGTGCCAGCAGATTGACAGGGGGGTCCTACGAGCAGTACTTC
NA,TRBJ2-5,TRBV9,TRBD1,CASSVVGTGLETQYF,TGTGCCAGCAGCGTAGTAGGGACAGGACTAGAGACCCAGTACTTC
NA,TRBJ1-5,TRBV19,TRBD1,CASKDREWQPQHF,TGTGCCAGTAAAGACAGGGAATGGCAGCCCCAGCATTTT
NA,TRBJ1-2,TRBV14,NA,CASSQEDRGTVYGYTF,TGTGCCAGCAGCCAAGAAGATAGGGGGACGGTCTATGGCTACACCTTC
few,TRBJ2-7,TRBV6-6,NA,CASSYAAAYEQYF,TGTGCCAGCAGTTACGCGGCAGCCTACGAGCAGTACTTC
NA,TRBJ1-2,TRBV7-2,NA,CASSLGLHDYGYTF,TGTGCCAGCAGCTTAGGGTTACACGACTATGGCTACACCTTC
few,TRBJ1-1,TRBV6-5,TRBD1,CASSWKTGDTEAFF,TGTGCCAGCAGTTGGAAGACAGGGGACACTGAAGCTTTCTTT
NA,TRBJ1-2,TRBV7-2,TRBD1,CASSEQGGIPNYGYTF,TGTGCCAGCAGCGAGCAGGGGGGAATTCCTAACTATGGCTACACCTTC
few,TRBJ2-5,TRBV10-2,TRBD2,CASSDLMGLAGIEETQYF,TGCGCCAGCAGTGATCTTATGGGACTAGCGGGAATAGAGGAGACCCAGTACTTC
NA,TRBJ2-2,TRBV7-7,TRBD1,CASSSRTGGSTGELFF,TGTGCTAGCAGCTCCAGGACAGGGGGGAGCACCGGGGAGCTGTTTTTT
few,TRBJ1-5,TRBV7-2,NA,CASRGLSGQPQHF,TGTGCCAGCAGAGGATTATCGGGGCAGCCCCAGCATTTT
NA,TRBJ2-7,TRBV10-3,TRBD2,CATAPGAGVPYEQYF,TGTGCCACGGCGCCTGGAGCGGGGGTCCCCTACGAGCAGTACTTC